This note documents a single T cell receptor beta chain sequence. Its antigen is not identified. Some clones are missing from TCRdb's copy, which holds only in-frame ones; the method was immunoSEQ multiplex PCR. The sample yields under 50,000 clones, about 75% seen once. This entry comes from a study of vaccination effects on CD4 cells after COVID-19. Whole-study context: From a couple of convalescent patients, samples were taken 16 days and one week before vaccination.

The CDR3 is 13 residues long. CDR1 and CDR2 (germline): SGHRS, YFSETQ. V lost 1 base and J lost 8, with 12 bases in between. Subsequent to a culture period of 10 to 11 days, CD4+ T cells were isolated. IL-2 medium was substituted for half the medium on days 3 and 7. Study-wide results and limits: Infection- and vaccine-induced clones contracted markedly late after vaccination.

The sample consisted of CD4+ T cells from PBMCs cultured without peptide, taken before COVID-19 vaccination. This clonotype originated in a human donor who had a prior SARS-CoV-2 infection. This sequence joins TRBV5-1 and TRBJ1-1; D unclear. CDR3 nucleotides: TGCGCCAGCAGCTTGAAGCTGGACGGGGAAGCTTTCTTT. Translation gives CASSLKLDGEAFF. The variable domain in full, with the rest retrieved from reference TRBV5-1 and TRBJ1-1, is KAGVTQTPRYLIKTRGQQVTLSCSPISGHRSVSWYQQTPGQGLQFLFEYFSETQRNKGNFPGRFSGRQFSNSRSEMNVSTLELGDSALYLCASSLKLDGEAFFGQGTRLTVV.